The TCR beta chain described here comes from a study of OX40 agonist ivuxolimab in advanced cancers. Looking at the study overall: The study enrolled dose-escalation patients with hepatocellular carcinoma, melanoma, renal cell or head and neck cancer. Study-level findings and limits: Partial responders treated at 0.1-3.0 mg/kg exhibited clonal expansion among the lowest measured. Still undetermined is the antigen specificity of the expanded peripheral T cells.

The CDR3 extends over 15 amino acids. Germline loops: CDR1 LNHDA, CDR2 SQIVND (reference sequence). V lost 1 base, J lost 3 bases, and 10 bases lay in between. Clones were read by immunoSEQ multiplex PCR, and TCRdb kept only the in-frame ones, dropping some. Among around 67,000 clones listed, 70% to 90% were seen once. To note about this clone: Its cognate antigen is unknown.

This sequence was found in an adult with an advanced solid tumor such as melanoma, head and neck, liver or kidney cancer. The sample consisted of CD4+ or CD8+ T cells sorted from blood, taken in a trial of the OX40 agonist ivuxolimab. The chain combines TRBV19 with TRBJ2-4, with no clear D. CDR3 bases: TGTGCCAGTAGTATAGGTGGGTCCGTCAAAAACATTCAGTACTTC. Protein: CASSIGGSVKNIQYF. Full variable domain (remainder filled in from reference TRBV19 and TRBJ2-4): DGGITQSPKYLFRKEGQNVTLSCEQNLNHDAMYWYRQDPGQGLRLIYYSQIVNDFQKGDIAEGYSVSREKKESFPLTVTSAQKNPTAFYLCASSIGGSVKNIQYFGAGTRLSVL.